Listed here are 4 T cell receptor beta chains from one sample, sequenced in a study of shared clonotypes between healthy human individuals. TCRdb's copy holds only in-frame clones and misses some; the assay was immunoSEQ multiplex PCR. Seen here are around 500,000 clones, 76% observed once, and the top ten hold 10% to 15%. The sample was PBMCs. Receptors were obtained from a woman aged 40-49 years in good health. Some clones in this sample may be carry-over from other donors' samples.

The V call is TRBV29-1, the J call TRBJ2-1; D uncertain. V was cut by 6 bases and J by 7 bases, with 19 bases left in between. Germline CDR1 and CDR2: SQVTM and ANQGSEA. The CDR3 loop spans 14 amino acids. The CDR3 reads CSVPPRQSANEQFF. The CDR3 DNA is TGCAGCGTACCCCCGAGGCAATCCGCTAATGAGCAGTTCTTC.

This rearrangement joins TRBV4-1 to TRBJ2-1; a possible D gene is TRBD1 (6 bases). Germline V gives CDR1 MGHRA, CDR2 YSYEKL. CDR3 length equals 16 residues. V was shortened by 0 bases and J by 3 bases, with 12 bases between the two germline ends. Here the CDR3 DNA reads TGCGCCAGCAGCCAAGACGCCGGACAGAACTACAATGAGCAGTTCTTC. It codes for CASSQDAGQNYNEQFF.

DNA of the CDR3: TGTGCCAGCATAATGGGGACAGGAAATGAAAAACTGTTTTTT. This codes for CASIMGTGNEKLFF. The gene calls are TRBV28 and TRBJ1-4; the match to TRBD1 covers 8 bases. With 7 bases clipped from V and 5 bases from J, the junction kept 6 bases outside the gene matches. The CDR3 runs to 14 residues. Looked up from germline, CDR1 is MDHEN and CDR2 is SYDVKM.

As to this clone: The identical CDR3 is also encoded by other nucleotide sequences in the sample. This chain uses TRBV10-3 with TRBJ1-3; D call uncertain. Trimming cost V 2 bases and J 4 bases, with 3 bases left between them. The CDR3 loop spans 12 amino acids. The germline gives CDR1 ENHRY, CDR2 SYGVKD. The CDR3: CAISEVGNTIYF. The CDR3 DNA is TGTGCCATCAGTGAGGTCGGAAACACCATATATTTT.